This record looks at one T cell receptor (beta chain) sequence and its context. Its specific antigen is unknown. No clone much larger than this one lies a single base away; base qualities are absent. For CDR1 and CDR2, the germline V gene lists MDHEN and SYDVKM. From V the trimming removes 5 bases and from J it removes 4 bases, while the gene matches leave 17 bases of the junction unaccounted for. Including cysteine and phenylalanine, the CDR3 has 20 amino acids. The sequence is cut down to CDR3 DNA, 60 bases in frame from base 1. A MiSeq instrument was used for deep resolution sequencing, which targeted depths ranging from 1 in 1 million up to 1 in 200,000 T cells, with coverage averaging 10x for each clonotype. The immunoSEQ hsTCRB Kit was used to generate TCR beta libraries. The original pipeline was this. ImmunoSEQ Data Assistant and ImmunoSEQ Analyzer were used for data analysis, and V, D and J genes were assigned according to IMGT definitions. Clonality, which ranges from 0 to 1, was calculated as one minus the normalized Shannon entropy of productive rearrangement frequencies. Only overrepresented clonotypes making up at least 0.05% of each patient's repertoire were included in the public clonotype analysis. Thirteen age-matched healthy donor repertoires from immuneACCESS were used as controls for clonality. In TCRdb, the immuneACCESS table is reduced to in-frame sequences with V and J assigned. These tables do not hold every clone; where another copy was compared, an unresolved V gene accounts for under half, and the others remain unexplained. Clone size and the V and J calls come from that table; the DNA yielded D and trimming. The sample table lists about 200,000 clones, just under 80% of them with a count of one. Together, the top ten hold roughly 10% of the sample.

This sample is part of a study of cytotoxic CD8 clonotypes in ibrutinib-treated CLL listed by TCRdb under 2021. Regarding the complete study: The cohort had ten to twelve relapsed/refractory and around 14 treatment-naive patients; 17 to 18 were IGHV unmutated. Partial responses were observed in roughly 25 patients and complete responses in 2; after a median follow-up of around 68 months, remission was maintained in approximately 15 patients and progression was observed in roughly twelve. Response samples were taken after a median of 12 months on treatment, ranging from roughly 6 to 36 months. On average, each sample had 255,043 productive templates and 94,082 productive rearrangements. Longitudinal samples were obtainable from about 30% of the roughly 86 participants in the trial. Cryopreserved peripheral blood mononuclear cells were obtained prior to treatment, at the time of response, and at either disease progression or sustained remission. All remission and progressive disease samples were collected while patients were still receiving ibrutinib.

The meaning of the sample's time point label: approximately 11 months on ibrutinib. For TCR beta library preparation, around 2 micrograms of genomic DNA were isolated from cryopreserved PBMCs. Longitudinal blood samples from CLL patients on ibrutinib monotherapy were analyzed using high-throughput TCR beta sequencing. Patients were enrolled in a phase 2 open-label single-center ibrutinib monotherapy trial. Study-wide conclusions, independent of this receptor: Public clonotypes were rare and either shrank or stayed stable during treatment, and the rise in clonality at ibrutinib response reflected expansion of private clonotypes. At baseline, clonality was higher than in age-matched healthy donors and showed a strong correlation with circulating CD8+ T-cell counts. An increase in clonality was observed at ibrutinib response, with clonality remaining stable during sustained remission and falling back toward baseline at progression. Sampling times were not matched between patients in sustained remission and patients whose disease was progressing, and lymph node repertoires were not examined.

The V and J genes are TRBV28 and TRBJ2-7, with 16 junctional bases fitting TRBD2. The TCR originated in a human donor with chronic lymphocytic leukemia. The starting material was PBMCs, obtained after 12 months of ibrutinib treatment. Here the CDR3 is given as CASSRPPGLAGGPVWYEQYF. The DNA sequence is TGTGCCAGCAGTCGCCCACCGGGACTAGCGGGAGGGCCGGTGTGGTACGAGCAGTACTTC. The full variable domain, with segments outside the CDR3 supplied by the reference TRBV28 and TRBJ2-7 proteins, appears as DVKVTQSSRYLVKRTGEKVFLECVQDMDHENMFWYRQDPGLGLRLIYFSYDVKMKEKGDIPEGYSVSREKKERFSLILESASTNQTSMYLCASSRPPGLAGGPVWYEQYFGPGTRLTVT.